This record looks at one T cell receptor beta chain sequence and its context. As yet, its antigen is unknown. Time point in this sample: sample taken at primary tumor resection. The data were taken from a study of spatial heterogeneity in lung cancer. Study as a whole: Alpha-chain sequences were consistently detected in smaller numbers than beta-chain sequences. For tumor regions, TCR transcript counts showed a strong correlation with a T cell module score derived from matched bulk RNA-seq.

The presence of a unique molecular identifier marked each TCR cDNA molecule. TCRdb re-analysed the 5' RACE reads in MiXCR, keeping a single row per CDR3 protein. The table records over 14,000 distinct CDR3 sequences, approximately 7.4% of them present only once. Overall study results and limits: Within tumors, counts of expanded alpha and beta TCRs tracked tumor mutation counts.

This specimen was lung tumor tissue, taken at surgery. This receptor was obtained from a male donor with early-stage non-small cell lung cancer.

The CDR3 DNA follows: TGTGCCAGCAGCGTGGTTCGGGCAGATACGCAGTATTTT. Translated, it gives CASSVVRADTQYF. The chain links TRBV9 to TRBJ2-3; D is unclear. The germline V gene has CDR1 SGDLS and CDR2 YYNGEE. The CDR3 length is 13 residues. Between the trimmed V and J ends, which lost 2 bases and 4 bases, there was a span of 8 bases.